Shown below are 29 T cell receptor beta chains from a single sample sequenced in a study of cytomegalovirus exposure and HLA in healthy donors (dated by TCRdb to 2016 to 2017). The library was made by the immunoSEQ multiplex PCR assay. For the multiplex PCR, a mixture combining 60 forward primers for TCR Vbeta segments and 13 reverse primers for TCR Jbeta segments was used. Drawn from immuneACCESS, this table holds only the in-frame rearrangements with V and J called that TCRdb kept. Clones are partly lost; checked studies trace under half to an unresolved V gene and leave the rest unexplained. This sample gives about 170,000 clones in total; approximately 86% of them show up just once. Roughly 1.5% of the sample goes to the ten largest clones. The sequenced sample was PBMCs. The receptors were gathered from a male donor in good health and CMV-seronegative.

The chain joins TRBV6-5 to TRBJ1-3; D might be TRBD1 (6 bases). V lost 2 bases to trimming and J lost 3 bases, with 11 bases between them. Germline lookup yields CDR1 MNHEY and CDR2 SVGAGI. The CDR3 consists of 15 residues. CDR3 residues: CASSYRGRGGNTIYF. CDR3 in DNA: TGTGCCAGCAGTTACAGGGGGAGAGGTGGAAACACCATATATTTT.

J is TRBJ2-1 and V is TRBV7-3; 9 positions agree with TRBD2. Trimming removed 2 bases from V and 9 bases from J; junction bases left unmatched: 11. This CDR3 has 16 residues. Germline V lookup: CDR1 SGHTA, CDR2 FQGTGA. As DNA, the CDR3 is TGTGCCAGCAGCTTATTTTCTGCGGGAGGGGGAAGTGAGCAGTTCTTC. Encoded protein: CASSLFSAGGGSEQFF.

The V and J genes are TRBV6-6 and TRBJ1-2, with a tentative D call TRBD1 (6 bases). CDR1 is MNHNY, CDR2 SVGAGI, per germline (reference sequence). V dropped 1 base and J dropped 1 base, with 10 bases sitting between them. The CDR3 has 15 residues. This chain's CDR3 is CASSYLDSHNYGYTF. Here the CDR3 DNA reads TGTGCCAGCAGTTACTTGGACAGTCATAACTATGGCTACACCTTC.

The chain uses TRBV7-9 and TRBJ1-4; D call uncertain. Germline loops: CDR1 SEHNR, CDR2 FQNEAQ (reference sequence). V shed 5 bases and J shed 4 bases, with 14 bases lying between them. This CDR3 contains 15 residues. The CDR3, as DNA: TGTGCCAGCAGCGCCTTTGAGGGTGATAATGAAAAACTGTTTTTT. Translation gives CASSAFEGDNEKLFF.

V gene TRBV5-1 combines with J gene TRBJ1-4; D may be TRBD1 (5 bases). The CDR3 length is 15 residues. Germline values: CDR1 SGHRS, CDR2 YFSETQ. V was shortened by 0 bases and J by 8 bases, with 14 bases between the two germline ends. CDR3 nucleotide sequence: TGCGCCAGCAGCTTGGCCGGCGGGGACGGCGAAAAACTGTTTTTT. Translated, it gives CASSLAGGDGEKLFF.

Concerning this clone itself: One end of the junction fails to match germline, which may point to a read error. The chain is built from TRBV2 and TRBJ2-7; TRBD1 aligns across 12 bases. There are 12 residues in the CDR3. In germline, CDR1 is SNHLY, CDR2 FYNNEI. CDR3: CASILNGGQGAF. For the CDR3, the DNA is TGTGCCAGCATCCTAAACGGGGGACAGGGGGCTTTC.

Here the CDR3 reads CASSPAGNSPLHF. The CDR3 DNA reads TGTGCCAGCTCTCCCGCGGGGAATTCACCCCTCCACTTT. The J gene is TRBJ1-6, the V gene TRBV18, with unresolved D. Trimming stripped 6 bases from V and 7 bases from J, with 10 bases between. The CDR3 covers 13 residues. Germline V gives CDR1 KGHSH, CDR2 LQKENI. The variable domain in full, with the rest retrieved from reference TRBV18 and TRBJ1-6, is NAGVMQNPRHLVRRRGQEARLRCSPMKGHSHVYWYRQLPEEGLKFMVYLQKENIIDESGMPKERFSAEFPKEGPSILRIQQVVRGDSAAYFCASSPAGNSPLHFGNGTRLTVT.

The chain uses TRBV28 and TRBJ1-3, with D possibly TRBD1 on 5 matching bases. The ends were cut back, 1 base at V and 0 bases at J, with 13 bases in the middle. Germline CDR1 MDHEN, CDR2 SYDVKM. The CDR3 contains 17 residues. As DNA, the CDR3 is TGTGCCAGCAGTTTATCTCTGGGGCAGAGCTCTGGAAACACCATATATTTT. Its protein is CASSLSLGQSSGNTIYF.

The CDR3 DNA reads as TGTGCCAGCAGTTCGCACGGGAGGCGCTCCTACAATGAGCAGTTCTTC. Encoded protein: CASSSHGRRSYNEQFF. The chain recombines TRBV28 with TRBJ2-1; TRBD2 matches at 7 bases. From germline, CDR1 is MDHEN and CDR2 SYDVKM. V shed 4 bases and J 0 bases; nucleotides not matched to a gene: 6. The CDR3 consists of 16 residues. The whole variable domain, remainder taken from reference TRBV28 and TRBJ2-1, is DVKVTQSSRYLVKRTGEKVFLECVQDMDHENMFWYRQDPGLGLRLIYFSYDVKMKEKGDIPEGYSVSREKKERFSLILESASTNQTSMYLCASSSHGRRSYNEQFFGPGTRLTVL.

The J gene is TRBJ2-7, the V gene TRBV5-4, with D maybe TRBD1 (6 bases). Trimming took off 4 bases at V and 0 bases at J, with 11 bases between the two ends. CDR3 length: 14 residues. The germline CDR1 and CDR2 sequences are SGHNT and YYREEE (reference sequence). In nucleotides, the CDR3 is TGTGCCAGCAGCCCGGACAGCAACTCCTACGAGCAGTACTTC. Translation gives CASSPDSNSYEQYF.

The chain is built from TRBV6-5 and TRBJ2-1, with D tentatively TRBD2 (5 bases). Germline V lookup: CDR1 MNHEY, CDR2 SVGAGI. V lost 8 bases and J lost 0, with 14 bases in between. The CDR3 covers 15 residues. In nucleotides, the CDR3 is TGTGCCAGCGGGCCTTTAGCGAGCTCCTACAATGAGCAGTTCTTC. It encodes CASGPLASSYNEQFF.

The chain has TRBV10-2 and TRBJ1-1; maybe TRBD1 (5 bases). Trimming cost V 4 bases and J 3 bases, with 12 bases left between them. CDR1 is WSHSY and CDR2 is SAAADI in the germline V gene. There are 14 residues in the CDR3. The CDR3 DNA reads as TGCGCCAGCAGTGGGGGCGCTTCTCACACTGAAGCTTTCTTT. This codes for CASSGGASHTEAFF.

The chain joins TRBV9 to TRBJ2-7, with D perhaps matching TRBD2 (6 bases). CDR1 and CDR2 from the germline V gene are SGDLS and YYNGEE. Trimming shortened V by 4 bases and J by 0 bases, and 14 bases separated the two germline ends. CDR3 size: 15 residues. CDR3 in DNA: TGTGCCAGCAGCCCACAGTCGGGGGTCTCCTACGAGCAGTACTTC. It yields the protein CASSPQSGVSYEQYF. The variable domain in full, completed from reference TRBV9 and TRBJ2-7, reads DSGVTQTPKHLITATGQRVTLRCSPRSGDLSVYWYQQSLDQGLQFLIQYYNGEERAKGNILERFSAQQFPDLHSELNLSSLELGDSALYFCASSPQSGVSYEQYFGPGTRLTVT.

In DNA, the CDR3 is TGTGCCATCAGCCTGGGAGGGGAGGGTGGCTACACCTTC. Protein: CAISLGGEGGYTF. This rearrangement joins TRBV10-3 to TRBJ1-2; D perhaps matches TRBD1 (5 bases). The CDR3 extends over 13 amino acids. Germline values: CDR1 ENHRY, CDR2 SYGVKD. The V gene lost 6 bases and the J gene lost 7 bases, with 15 bases spanning the gap.

The rearrangement joins TRBV5-1 to TRBJ2-3; possibly TRBD1 for D (6 bases). This CDR3 spans 16 amino acids. The V gene's germline CDR1 is SGHRS and CDR2 YFSETQ. Trimming left V 4 bases short and J 0 bases short, with 15 bases between. The CDR3 here is CASSPSGTYSTDTQYF. As DNA, the CDR3 is TGCGCCAGCAGCCCCTCGGGGACATATAGCACAGATACGCAGTATTTT. The variable domain in full, completed from reference TRBV5-1 and TRBJ2-3, reads KAGVTQTPRYLIKTRGQQVTLSCSPISGHRSVSWYQQTPGQGLQFLFEYFSETQRNKGNFPGRFSGRQFSNSRSEMNVSTLELGDSALYLCASSPSGTYSTDTQYFGPGTRLTVL.

This chain uses TRBV5-1 with TRBJ2-5; perhaps TRBD2 as D (5 bases). In germline, CDR1 is SGHRS, CDR2 YFSETQ. CDR3 size: 21 residues. The V gene lost 3 bases and the J gene lost 5 bases, with 35 bases spanning the gap. The CDR3 spells CASSSWPTYDRRTQLWETQYF. CDR3 in DNA: TGCGCCAGCAGCTCATGGCCCACATATGATAGACGGACTCAATTGTGGGAGACCCAGTACTTC.

The chain links TRBV7-9 to TRBJ2-2; D uncertain. The CDR3 sequence is 15 residues long. The V end was cut by 0 bases, the J end by 3 bases, with 8 bases between. The V gene's germline CDR1 is SEHNR and CDR2 FQNEAQ (reference sequence). In DNA form, the CDR3 reads TGTGCCAGCAGCTTAGCGCGGCATGACACCGGGGAGCTGTTTTTT. Its protein is CASSLARHDTGELFF.

This clone occurred a few times. This rearrangement joins TRBV10-3 to TRBJ1-3, with 7 bases that match TRBD1. V trimming: 8 bases; J trimming: 3 bases; junction bases outside the gene matches: 4. The CDR3 has 13 residues. Looked up from germline, CDR1 is ENHRY and CDR2 is SYGVKD. This CDR3 is CAIGAGGGNTIYF. In DNA form, the CDR3 reads TGTGCCATCGGGGCAGGGGGTGGAAACACCATATATTTT.

This chain connects TRBV18 to TRBJ2-6, with 10 bases lining up with TRBD1. Germline CDR1 is KGHSH and CDR2 is LQKENI. V dropped 5 bases and J dropped 3; count of bases not matched to a gene: 13. The CDR3 runs 19 residues. The CDR3 reads CASSYDNRDRGSGANVLTF. The DNA of the CDR3 is TGTGCCAGCTCATACGATAACCGGGACAGGGGAAGTGGGGCCAACGTCCTGACTTTC.

This chain uses TRBV6-1 with TRBJ1-5; 8 positions match TRBD1. The CDR3 sequence is 14 residues long. From germline, CDR1 is MNHNS and CDR2 SASEGT. J gave up 6 bases and V 7 bases, and 8 bases lay outside the gene matches. The CDR3 spells CASIEAGGVQPQHF. Here the CDR3 DNA reads TGTGCCAGCATTGAGGCAGGGGGCGTTCAGCCCCAGCATTTT.

About this clone: One junction end does not reproduce the germline sequence, and a read error may be involved. This chain links TRBV11-1 with TRBJ2-1, with TRBD2 identical over 9 bases. The CDR3 runs 16 residues. Germline lookup yields CDR1 SGHAT and CDR2 FQDESV (reference sequence). CDR3 region: CASSLVTSGPYNGQFF. For the CDR3, the DNA is TGTGCCAGCAGCCTCGTGACTAGCGGCCCCTACAATGGGCAGTTCTTC. The full variable domain, completed using reference TRBV11-1 and TRBJ2-1, is EAEVAQSPRYKITEKSQAVAFWCDPISGHATLYWYRQILGQGPELLVQFQDESVVDDSQLPKDRFSAERLKGVDSTLKIQPAELGDSAMYLCASSLVTSGPYNGQFFGPGTRLTVL.

The chain joins TRBV28 to TRBJ1-1; D remains ambiguous. This CDR3 has 17 amino acids. V shed 2 bases and J shed 4 bases, with 20 bases lying between them. CDR1 is MDHEN and CDR2 is SYDVKM in the germline V gene. The CDR3 region is CASSLPGRGPRGTEAFF. The CDR3 DNA reads TGTGCCAGCAGTTTACCGGGTCGGGGTCCCAGAGGCACTGAAGCTTTCTTT.

The chain uses TRBV28 and TRBJ2-1, with 8 positions matching TRBD2. J lost 14 bases, V lost 8 bases, and 8 bases had no gene match. CDR1 MDHEN and CDR2 SYDVKM come from the germline V gene. CDR3 length: 11 residues. The chain's CDR3 is CASRTGTRKFF. The CDR3 DNA sequence: TGTGCCAGCCGTACCGGGACTAGGAAGTTCTTC. The entire variable domain, with the rest obtained from reference TRBV28 and TRBJ2-1, is as follows: DVKVTQSSRYLVKRTGEKVFLECVQDMDHENMFWYRQDPGLGLRLIYFSYDVKMKEKGDIPEGYSVSREKKERFSLILESASTNQTSMYLCASRTGTRKFFGPGTRLTVL.

The chain couples TRBV7-8 to TRBJ2-2; TRBD2 aligns across 9 bases. After removal of 6 bases from V and 4 bases from J, the junction contained 3 bases not matched to a gene. CDR1 and CDR2 from the germline V gene are SGHVS and FQNEAQ. This CDR3 has 14 amino acids. CDR3 sequence (DNA): TGTGCCAGCAGTCTTAGCGGGAGCACCGGGGAGCTGTTTTTT. Translated, it gives CASSLSGSTGELFF.

The V call is TRBV6-5, the J call TRBJ2-5, with D perhaps matching TRBD1 (6 bases). The end of the DNA is better explained by TRBJ2-7, so the J call may be wrong. The CDR3 is 15 amino acids. Germline-derived CDR1 and CDR2 are MNHEY and SVGAGI. The CDR3 region is CASSYATGSSYEQYF. CDR3 coding DNA: TGTGCCAGCAGTTACGCCACAGGGAGCTCCTACGAGCAGTACTTC.

A few counts support this clone. V usage is TRBV18 and J usage is TRBJ2-2; 7 bases fit TRBD1. Trimming cost V 2 bases and J 1 base; bases outside gene matches: 4. The CDR3 runs 16 residues. CDR1 is KGHSH, CDR2 LQKENI, per germline. CDR3 amino acids: CASSPNRGQNTGELFF. Here the CDR3 DNA reads TGTGCCAGCTCACCAAACAGGGGTCAGAACACCGGGGAGCTGTTTTTT.

V usage is TRBV10-3 and J usage is TRBJ2-3; 8 bases align to TRBD2. Germline-derived CDR1 and CDR2 are ENHRY and SYGVKD. The CDR3 length is 15 residues. The J segment lost 0 bases and the V segment lost 4 bases, leaving 3 bases of the junction unmatched. The CDR3 region is CAISGTSGSTDTQYF. The CDR3 nucleotides read TGTGCCATCAGTGGCACTAGCGGCAGCACAGATACGCAGTATTTT.

This clone was seen just once. The chain links TRBV29-1 to TRBJ1-1; the match to TRBD1 covers 7 bases. The CDR3 runs 14 residues. The germline V gene has CDR1 SQVTM and CDR2 ANQGSEA. Germline trimming cut 2 bases from V and 4 bases from J; bases unmatched to any gene: 7. The CDR3 reads CSVENSGQITEAFF. The CDR3 DNA is TGCAGCGTTGAAAATTCGGGACAGATCACTGAAGCTTTCTTT.

This clone was seen only once. This chain joins TRBV5-1 and TRBJ1-1; D remains ambiguous. This CDR3 region has 13 residues. Germline V gene lookup returns CDR1 SGHRS and CDR2 YFSETQ. Trimming removed 0 bases from V and 2 bases from J, with 5 bases in between. As DNA, the CDR3 is TGCGCCAGCAGCTTGGGACTTAACACTGAAGCTTTCTTT. Translation: CASSLGLNTEAFF. The whole variable domain, filled in from reference TRBV5-1 and TRBJ1-1, reads KAGVTQTPRYLIKTRGQQVTLSCSPISGHRSVSWYQQTPGQGLQFLFEYFSETQRNKGNFPGRFSGRQFSNSRSEMNVSTLELGDSALYLCASSLGLNTEAFFGQGTRLTVV.